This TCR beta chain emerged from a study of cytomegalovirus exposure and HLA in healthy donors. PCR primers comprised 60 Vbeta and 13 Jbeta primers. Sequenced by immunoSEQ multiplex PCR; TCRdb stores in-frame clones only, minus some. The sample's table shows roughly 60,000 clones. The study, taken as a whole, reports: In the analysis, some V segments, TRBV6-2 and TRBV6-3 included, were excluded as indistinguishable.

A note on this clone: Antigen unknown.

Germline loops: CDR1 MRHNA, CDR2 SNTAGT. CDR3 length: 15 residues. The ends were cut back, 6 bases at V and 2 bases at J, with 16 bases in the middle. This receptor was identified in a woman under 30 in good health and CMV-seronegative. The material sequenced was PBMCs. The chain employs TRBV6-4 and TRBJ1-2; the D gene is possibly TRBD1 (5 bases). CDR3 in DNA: TGTGCCAGCAGGCCCTTCGACAGAGGAAACTATGGCTACACCTTC. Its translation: CASRPFDRGNYGYTF.